The 6 T cell receptor beta chains given below trace back to one sample, sequenced in a study of CD8 T cells in ankylosing spondylitis. TCRdb reanalysed the 5' RACE reads using MiXCR and keeps one entry per CDR3 protein. The data show a few hundred thousand distinct CDR3 sequences, 11% seen once. Sample: blood, either unsorted or a sorted T cell fraction (not recorded which). Every receptor here comes from a female donor with ankylosing spondylitis or in good health (not recorded which).

The chain employs TRBV18 and TRBJ2-1; unclear D gene. This CDR3 has 13 amino acids. In germline, CDR1 is KGHSH, CDR2 LQKENI. V shed 0 bases and J shed 8 bases, with 8 bases lying between them. DNA for the CDR3: TGTGCCAGCTCACCACCGGTCAACGATGAGCAGTTCTTC. Translation gives CASSPPVNDEQFF.

This clonotype was detected a few times. The rearrangement uses TRBV2 and TRBJ1-2; D is perhaps TRBD1 (5 bases). This CDR3 is built from 14 residues. Per the germline V gene, CDR1 is SNHLY and CDR2 is FYNNEI. The V and J ends lost 5 bases and 4 bases respectively, with 14 bases between them. The CDR3 DNA sequence: TGTGCCAGCAGTTCCCAGACAGATCGCTATGGCTACACCTTC. It encodes CASSSQTDRYGYTF.

The V call is TRBV20-1, the J call TRBJ2-7; D may match TRBD1 or TRBD2 (5 bases each). Germline CDR1 DFQATT, CDR2 SNEGSKA (reference sequence). This CDR3 comprises 19 residues. Trimming stripped 0 bases from V and 0 bases from J, with 24 bases between. CDR3 sequence: CSARDLGGSRGPLSYEQYF. The CDR3 coding sequence is TGCAGTGCTAGAGATCTCGGCGGTTCCCGGGGCCCCCTCTCCTACGAGCAGTACTTC.

In this sample, this clonotype turned up many times. The chain uses TRBV7-2 and TRBJ1-2, with 10 bases that match TRBD1. The CDR3 spans 13 residues. Germline V gene sequence: CDR1 SGHTA, CDR2 FQGNSA. After removal of 3 bases from V and 8 bases from J, the junction contained 3 bases not matched to a gene. CDR3 sequence: CASSFGTGEGYTF. The CDR3 DNA reads TGTGCCAGCAGCTTTGGGACAGGGGAGGGCTACACCTTC.

This clonotype appeared a few times. A much larger clonotype is one base distant, so this may be a read error. The V call is TRBV20-1, the J call TRBJ2-3, with 9 positions matching TRBD2. Per germline, CDR1 DFQATT and CDR2 SNEGSKA (reference sequence). The CDR3 totals 17 residues. DNA of the CDR3: TGCTGTGCTAGTGAAAGCGGGGGGTTCCGGAGCACAGATACGCAGTATTTT. This gives the protein CCASESGGFRSTDTQYF.

This clonotype came up many times. The chain uses TRBV5-1 and TRBJ2-3; 8 nucleotides agree with TRBD2. Germline CDR1 and CDR2: SGHRS and YFSETQ. This CDR3 region has 16 residues. The trim removed 1 base at V and 3 bases at J, leaving 7 bases unmatched. As DNA, the CDR3 is TGCGCCAGCAGCTTGCCCCTCGGGGGGGAGACAGATACGCAGTATTTT. It is translated as CASSLPLGGETDTQYF.